The clone carrying this T cell receptor beta chain was counted only a few times. The sample originates from a study of T-cell memory formation after mild COVID-19. The V end was cut by 3 bases, the J end by 1 base, with 5 bases between. Germline CDR1 DFQATT, CDR2 SNEGSKA (reference sequence). The CDR3 runs to 12 residues. One entry per CDR3 protein, called by TCRdb with MiXCR from the 5' RACE reads. The table has just under 550,000 distinct CDR3 sequences, about 20% seen once. The chain joins TRBV20-1 to TRBJ2-3; D is undetermined. Sample: PBMCs or a T cell subset sorted from them (not recorded which). The sequence came from an adult woman who had mild COVID-19 (a few samples of this study predate the infection). Cell type and time point are not known. CDR3 in amino acids: CSARWGTDTQYF. The CDR3 DNA reads as TGCAGTGCTAGGTGGGGCACAGATACGCAGTATTTT.